A single sample gave rise to the 28 T cell receptor beta chains below, sequenced in a study. TCRdb processed the 5' RACE reads anew with MiXCR; each CDR3 protein has one entry. The data hold about 43,000 distinct CDR3 sequences, with roughly 20% observed a single time. The sorted Tregs were CD4+CD25+CD127-/low cells. The sample consisted of Tregs sorted from a lymph node. These receptors came from a female donor with breast cancer.

This clonotype turned up a few times. The gene calls are TRBV7-6 and TRBJ1-1; D ambiguous. Germline CDR1 SGHVS, CDR2 FNYEAQ. V lost 5 bases, J lost 2 bases, and 9 bases lay in between. The CDR3 is 13 amino acids. CDR3: CASSELFNTEAFF. The CDR3 DNA is TGTGCCAGCAGCGAGCTATTTAACACTGAAGCTTTCTTT.

This chain uses TRBV9 with TRBJ1-1; D call uncertain. Germline CDR1 SGDLS, CDR2 YYNGEE. The CDR3 length is 14 residues. The ends were cut back, 1 base at V and 3 bases at J, with 10 bases in the middle. The CDR3 DNA reads TGTGCCAGCAGCGTAACGTGGGAGCACACTGAAGCTTTCTTT. Translated: CASSVTWEHTEAFF.

To note about this clonotype: A much larger clone differs from this one at a single base, so this may be a read error. The V and J genes are TRBV28 and TRBJ1-6; 7 bases fit TRBD1. This CDR3 has 16 amino acids. Germline CDR1 and CDR2: MDHEN and SYDVKM. The CDR3 reads CTSTLLPGQNNSPLHF. The CDR3 bases are TGTACCAGCACTCTTCTGCCGGGACAGAATAATTCACCCCTCCACTTT.

This clonotype was detected many times. V gene TRBV20-1 combines with J gene TRBJ2-7, with no clear D. V gave up 6 bases and J gave up 4 bases, with 19 bases separating them. The CDR3 consists of 14 residues. Germline CDR1 is DFQATT and CDR2 is SNEGSKA (reference sequence). The CDR3 DNA sequence: TGCAGTGCCAGCTCAAGGCCTCTGACTTACGAGCAGTACTTC. This sequence encodes CSASSRPLTYEQYF.

This clonotype was picked up a small number of times. The rearrangement uses TRBV29-1 and TRBJ1-2, with D unclear. The V gene lost 6 bases and the J gene lost 5 bases, with 13 bases spanning the gap. The CDR3 length is 12 residues. Per the germline V gene, CDR1 is SQVTM and CDR2 is ANQGSEA. The CDR3 DNA follows: TGCAGCGTCGGCCCCGACACATATGGCTACACCTTC. As protein: CSVGPDTYGYTF.

On this clonotype: This sequence may be a read error, since a much larger clone differs from it by one base. The chain has TRBV11-2 and TRBJ2-4; either TRBD1 or TRBD2 may supply D (5 bases each). This CDR3 region has 13 residues. Germline V gene sequence: CDR1 SGHAT, CDR2 FQNNGV. CDR3 protein: CASGEGTKSIQYF. The CDR3 nucleotides are TGTGCCAGCGGCGAGGGGACCAAAAGCATTCAGTACTTC.

The chain joins TRBV4-1 to TRBJ2-1; TRBD1 is a possible D gene (6 bases). This CDR3 is built from 17 residues. Germline V gene lookup returns CDR1 MGHRA and CDR2 YSYEKL. Trimming stripped 3 bases from V and 7 bases from J, with 22 bases between. CDR3 DNA: TGCGCCAGCAGCCACCTTGGGGCCGGGACAACTGGGAATGAGCAGTTCTTC. Amino acids: CASSHLGAGTTGNEQFF.

The gene calls are TRBV7-3 and TRBJ2-3; possible D gene TRBD1, 6 bases. V dropped 4 bases and J dropped 9 bases, with 14 bases sitting between them. Germline V CDR1 and CDR2: SGHTA, FQGTGA. This CDR3 is built from 13 residues. The CDR3 spells CASSSLPGETQYF. The CDR3 DNA reads as TGTGCCAGCAGCTCGTTGCCAGGGGAGACGCAGTATTTT.

This rearrangement joins TRBV5-1 to TRBJ2-2; 9 positions match TRBD2. CDR1 SGHRS and CDR2 YFSETQ come from the germline V gene. This CDR3 has 16 residues. V was clipped by 0 bases and J by 4 bases; unmatched bases: 4. The CDR3 DNA is TGCGCCAGCAGCTTGGGACTAGCGGAGTTCACCGGGGAGCTGTTTTTT. It specifies CASSLGLAEFTGELFF.

As concerns this clonotype: A read error may explain this, as a much larger clone is one base away. The CDR3 is CAGSLESSYEQYF. Written as DNA, the CDR3 is TGTGCCGGCAGCTTAGAATCTTCCTACGAGCAGTACTTC. This chain joins TRBV7-4 and TRBJ2-7; the D is unclear. CDR3 length equals 13 residues. CDR1 is SGHVT and CDR2 is SQSDAQ in the germline V gene.

The rearrangement links TRBV30 to TRBJ2-1, with TRBD2 matching over 13 bases. Trimming removed 1 base from V and 2 bases from J; junction bases left unmatched: 2. This CDR3 region has 16 residues. Looked up from germline, CDR1 is GTSNPN and CDR2 is SVGIG (reference sequence). The CDR3 DNA reads as TGTGCCTGGAGTGCCGGACTAGCGGGGGCCTACAATGAGCAGTTCTTC. This translates into CAWSAGLAGAYNEQFF. The variable domain in full, with the rest retrieved from reference TRBV30 and TRBJ2-1, is SQTIHQWPATLVQPVGSPLSLECTVEGTSNPNLYWYRQAAGRGLQLLFYSVGIGQISSEVPQNLSASRPQDRQFILSSKKLLLSDSGFYLCAWSAGLAGAYNEQFFGPGTRLTVL.

There are a few counts of this clonotype. An end of the junction does not agree with germline; a read error may underlie this. This sequence joins TRBV27 and TRBJ2-3; 9 nucleotides line up with TRBD1. The CDR3 covers 16 residues. The germline V gene has CDR1 MNHEY and CDR2 SMNVEV (reference sequence). The DNA for the CDR3 is TGTGCCGGCAGTGCGACGGGACAGGGCTTAGCGGATACGCAGTATTTT. Its translation: CAGSATGQGLADTQYF.

This chain uses TRBV9 with TRBJ1-1; a possible D gene is TRBD1 (5 bases). Germline-derived CDR1 and CDR2 are SGDLS and YYNGEE. Between the trimmed V and J ends, which lost 0 bases and 5 bases, there was a span of 17 bases. The CDR3 loop spans 16 amino acids. Here the CDR3 reads CASSVGPPGRQTEAFF. The CDR3 DNA is TGTGCCAGCAGCGTAGGCCCGCCAGGGCGGCAGACTGAAGCTTTCTTT.

V usage is TRBV29-1 and J usage is TRBJ2-3; 11 bases align to TRBD2. The CDR3 spans 15 residues. With 7 bases clipped from V and 0 bases from J, the junction kept 6 bases outside the gene matches. Germline-derived CDR1 and CDR2 are SQVTM and ANQGSEA. CDR3 protein: CSATGTSGSTDTQYF. In nucleotides, the CDR3 is TGCAGCGCTACCGGGACTAGCGGAAGCACAGATACGCAGTATTTT.

This clonotype was observed many times. The chain recombines TRBV6-5 with TRBJ2-7; TRBD1 aligns across 7 bases. The CDR3 runs 13 residues. Germline CDR1 and CDR2: MNHEY and SVGAGI. J gave up 1 base and V 8 bases, and 5 bases lay outside the gene matches. The CDR3 loop is CASRDSRSYEQYF. CDR3 DNA sequence: TGTGCCAGCCGGGACAGCCGATCCTACGAGCAGTACTTC.

The sample holds a few counts of this clonotype. The J gene is TRBJ2-3, the V gene TRBV5-6; D not certain. The CDR3 extends over 14 amino acids. Germline CDR1 and CDR2: SGHDT and YYEEEE. V lost 1 base and J 6 bases, leaving 12 bases between the germline ends. CDR3 protein: CASSLLLASDTQYF. The DNA of the CDR3 is TGTGCCAGCAGCTTGTTACTCGCTTCGGATACGCAGTATTTT.

The chain carries TRBV9 and TRBJ2-1; D is unresolved. V was pared by 0 bases and J by 6 bases, with 10 bases between. This CDR3 has 14 residues. Germline lookup yields CDR1 SGDLS and CDR2 YYNGEE. The CDR3 DNA reads as TGTGCCAGCAGCGTAGCTACAACGGGCAATGAGCAGTTCTTC. Amino acids: CASSVATTGNEQFF.

There are a few counts of this clonotype. A much larger clonotype is one base distant, so this may be a read error. The chain combines TRBV27 with TRBJ2-7, with D hard to call. V dropped 3 bases and J dropped 2 bases, with 14 bases sitting between them. CDR1 MNHEY and CDR2 SMNVEV come from the germline V gene (reference sequence). The CDR3 is made up of 15 amino acids. As DNA, the CDR3 is TGTGCCAGCAGTTTTAGCACAGCGAGCCCCTACGAGCAGTACTTC. Translated: CASSFSTASPYEQYF.

Concerning this clonotype: A junction boundary mismatches the germline segment, possibly from a read error. The V and J genes are TRBV18 and TRBJ1-6; 8 positions agree with TRBD1. The CDR3 is 15 residues long. The germline V gene encodes CDR1 KGHSH and CDR2 LQKENI. DNA for the CDR3: TGTGCCGGCTCACCAAGGGGACAGGCGGATTCACCCCTCCACTTT. Translation: CAGSPRGQADSPLHF.

This clonotype was picked up many times. The rearrangement links TRBV5-1 to TRBJ1-2, with TRBD1 identical over 8 bases. V lost 0 bases to trimming and J lost 3 bases; unmatched junction nucleotides: 7. CDR1 and CDR2 from the germline V gene are SGHRS and YFSETQ. The CDR3 extends over 16 amino acids. CDR3: CASSLEPGQEDYGYTF. CDR3 nucleotide sequence: TGCGCCAGCAGCTTGGAACCGGGACAGGAGGACTATGGCTACACCTTC.

Concerning this clonotype itself: The conserved final phenylalanine or tryptophan is absent from the CDR3, which likely points to a read error. The V gene is TRBV28, the J gene TRBJ2-7; D unclear. The V end lost 6 bases, the J end lost 5 bases, and 14 bases lay between the germline ends. The germline CDR1 and CDR2 sequences are MDHEN and SYDVKM. The CDR3 is 13 amino acids. In DNA, the CDR3 is TGTGCCAGCAGCCGTCGCGACACAAACGAGCAGTACTCC. Its protein is CASSRRDTNEQYS.

This chain connects TRBV7-9 to TRBJ2-2, with D maybe TRBD1 (6 bases). Trimming stripped 4 bases from V and 3 bases from J, with 15 bases between. The CDR3 is 16 amino acids. CDR1 is SEHNR and CDR2 is FQNEAQ in the germline V gene (reference sequence). The CDR3 DNA follows: TGTGCCAGCAGCTCACAGGGACCTAAAGACACCGGGGAGCTGTTTTTT. It translates to CASSSQGPKDTGELFF.

V is TRBV6-5 and J is TRBJ1-1; 7 bases align to TRBD1. Germline CDR1 and CDR2: MNHEY and SVGAGI. The CDR3 has 14 amino acids. The trim removed 7 bases at V and 4 bases at J, leaving 9 bases unmatched. CDR3 nucleotide sequence: TGTGCCAGCATCCAGGGGGAAGCGAGCACTGAAGCTTTCTTT. This codes for CASIQGEASTEAFF.

This clonotype has only a few counts. V gene TRBV2 combines with J gene TRBJ1-6, with 9 bases matching TRBD1. The junction had 6 bases not matched to a gene; V was cut back by 4 bases and J by 11 bases. This CDR3 spans 14 amino acids. CDR1 is SNHLY, CDR2 FYNNEI, per germline. The CDR3 DNA is TGTGCCAGCAGTGGGACAGGGGCCAGGGCACCCCTCCACTTT. It specifies CASSGTGARAPLHF. Looking up the rest from reference TRBV2 and TRBJ1-6 gives the full variable domain: EPEVTQTPSHQVTQMGQEVILRCVPISNHLYFYWYRQILGQKVEFLVSFYNNEISEKSEIFDDQFSVERPDGSNFTLKIRSTKLEDSAMYFCASSGTGARAPLHFGNGTRLTVT.

The chain recombines TRBV6-1 with TRBJ2-2, with 9 bases aligning to TRBD1. Per the germline V gene, CDR1 is MNHNS and CDR2 is SASEGT. Germline trimming cut 5 bases from V and 7 bases from J; bases unmatched to any gene: 8. The CDR3 has 15 residues. CDR3 sequence: CASSTGGRGGGELFF. As DNA, the CDR3 is TGTGCCAGCAGTACAGGGGGCCGAGGAGGCGGGGAGCTGTTTTTT.

This clonotype was recorded at least ten times. The V gene is TRBV4-1, the J gene TRBJ2-1; D is uncertain. Trimming removed 1 base from V and 5 bases from J, with 9 bases in between. The CDR3 is made up of 14 amino acids. Germline values: CDR1 MGHRA, CDR2 YSYEKL. The CDR3 loop is CASSQGFPDNEQFF. The CDR3 DNA sequence: TGCGCCAGCAGCCAAGGTTTTCCGGACAATGAGCAGTTCTTC.

On this clonotype itself: With a much larger clone just one base away, this may be a read error. The CDR3 region has the DNA TGTGCCGGCAGCCTACGGGGGGTCGGGACTAATGAAGCTTTCTTT. It is translated as CAGSLRGVGTNEAFF. The chain combines TRBV28 with TRBJ1-1; maybe TRBD1 (5 bases). The CDR3 sequence is 15 residues long. In germline, CDR1 is MDHEN, CDR2 SYDVKM.

This rearrangement joins TRBV5-1 to TRBJ2-1, with D uncertain. Per the germline V gene, CDR1 is SGHRS and CDR2 is YFSETQ. V dropped 0 bases and J dropped 0 bases, with 7 bases sitting between them. This CDR3 contains 15 residues. The DNA of the CDR3 is TGCGCCAGCAGCTTGGTAGTAGCCTCCTACAATGAGCAGTTCTTC. The encoded protein is CASSLVVASYNEQFF.